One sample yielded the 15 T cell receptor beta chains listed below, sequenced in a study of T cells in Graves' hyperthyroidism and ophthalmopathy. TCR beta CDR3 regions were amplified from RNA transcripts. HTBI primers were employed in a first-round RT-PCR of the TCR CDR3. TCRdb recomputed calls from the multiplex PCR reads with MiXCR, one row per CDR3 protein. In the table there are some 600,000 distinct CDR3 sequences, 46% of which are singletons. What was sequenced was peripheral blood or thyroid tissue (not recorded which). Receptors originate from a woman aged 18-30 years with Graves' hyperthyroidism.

The CDR3 DNA reads TGTGCCACCAGTGATGCCACAGGGACAGGGGACCCTCAAGAGACCCAGTACTTC. It specifies CATSDATGTGDPQETQYF. The chain uses TRBV24-1 and TRBJ2-5, with 10 bases matching TRBD1. Germline V gene sequence: CDR1 KGHDR, CDR2 SFDVKD. The CDR3 extends over 18 amino acids. V dropped 3 bases and J dropped 2; count of bases not matched to a gene: 11.

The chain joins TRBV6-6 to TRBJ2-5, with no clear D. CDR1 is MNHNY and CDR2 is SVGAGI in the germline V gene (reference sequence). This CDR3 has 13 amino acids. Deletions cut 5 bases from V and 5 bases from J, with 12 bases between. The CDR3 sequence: CASSRRVRETQYF. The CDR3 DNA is TGTGCCAGCAGTAGAAGGGTTCGGGAGACCCAGTACTTC.

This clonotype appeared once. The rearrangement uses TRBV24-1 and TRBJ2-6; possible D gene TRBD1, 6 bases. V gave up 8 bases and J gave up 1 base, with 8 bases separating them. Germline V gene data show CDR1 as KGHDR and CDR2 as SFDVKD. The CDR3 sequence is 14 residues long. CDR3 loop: CATNDRSGANVLTF. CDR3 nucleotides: TGTGCCACCAACGACAGGTCTGGGGCCAACGTCCTGACTTTC.

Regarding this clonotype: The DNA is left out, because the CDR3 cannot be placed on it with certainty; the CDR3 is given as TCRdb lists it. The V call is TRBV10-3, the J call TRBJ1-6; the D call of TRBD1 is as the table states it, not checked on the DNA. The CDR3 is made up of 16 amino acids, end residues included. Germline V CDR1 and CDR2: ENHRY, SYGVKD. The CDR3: CAICSAPGQLGSPLHF.

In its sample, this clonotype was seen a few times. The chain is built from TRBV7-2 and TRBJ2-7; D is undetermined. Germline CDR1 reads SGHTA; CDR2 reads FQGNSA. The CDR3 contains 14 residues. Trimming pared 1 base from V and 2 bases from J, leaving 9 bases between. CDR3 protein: CASSLEIGPYEQYF. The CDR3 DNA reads TGTGCCAGCAGCTTAGAGATAGGTCCCTACGAGCAGTACTTC.

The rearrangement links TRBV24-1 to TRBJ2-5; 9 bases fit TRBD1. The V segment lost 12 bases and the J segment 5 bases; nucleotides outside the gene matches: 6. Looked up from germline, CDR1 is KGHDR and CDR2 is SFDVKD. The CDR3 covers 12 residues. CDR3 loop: CAPGQGPETQYF. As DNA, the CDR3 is TGTGCCCCGGGACAGGGCCCTGAGACCCAGTACTTC.

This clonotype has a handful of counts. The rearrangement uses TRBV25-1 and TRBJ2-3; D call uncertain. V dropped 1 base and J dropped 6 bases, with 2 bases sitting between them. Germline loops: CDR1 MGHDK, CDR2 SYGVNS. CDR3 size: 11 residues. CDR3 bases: TGTGCCAGCAGTGAATCCGATACGCAGTATTTT. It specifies CASSESDTQYF.

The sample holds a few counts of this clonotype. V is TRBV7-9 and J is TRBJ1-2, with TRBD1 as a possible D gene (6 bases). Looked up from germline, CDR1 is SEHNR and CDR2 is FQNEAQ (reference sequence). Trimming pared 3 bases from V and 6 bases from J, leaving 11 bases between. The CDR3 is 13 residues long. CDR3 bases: TGTGCCAGCAGCTTGGAGGGGGAGAATGGCTACACCTTC. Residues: CASSLEGENGYTF.

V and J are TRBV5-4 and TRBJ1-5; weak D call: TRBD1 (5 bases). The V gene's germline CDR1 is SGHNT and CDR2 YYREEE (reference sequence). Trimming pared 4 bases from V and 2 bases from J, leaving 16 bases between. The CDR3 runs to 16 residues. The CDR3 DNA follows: TGTGCCAGCAGCCACGCCGGGAGAGGGGGCAATCAGCCCCAGCATTTT. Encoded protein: CASSHAGRGGNQPQHF.

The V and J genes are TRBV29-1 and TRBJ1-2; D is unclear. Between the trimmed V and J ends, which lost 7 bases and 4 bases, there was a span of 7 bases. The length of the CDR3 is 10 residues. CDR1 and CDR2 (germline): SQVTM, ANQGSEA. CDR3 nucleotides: TGCAGCGCCAATAGCTATGGCTACACCTTC. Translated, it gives CSANSYGYTF.

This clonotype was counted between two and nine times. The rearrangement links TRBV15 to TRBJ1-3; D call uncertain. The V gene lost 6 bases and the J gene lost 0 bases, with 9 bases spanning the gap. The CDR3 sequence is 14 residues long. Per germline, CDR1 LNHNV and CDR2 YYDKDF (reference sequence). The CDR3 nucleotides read TGTGCCACCAGGCCGGAGTTCTCTGGAAACACCATATATTTT. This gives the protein CATRPEFSGNTIYF.

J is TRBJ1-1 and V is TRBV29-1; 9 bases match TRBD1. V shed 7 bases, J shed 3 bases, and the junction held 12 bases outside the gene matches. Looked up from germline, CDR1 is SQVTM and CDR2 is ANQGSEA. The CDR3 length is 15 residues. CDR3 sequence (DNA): TGCAGCGCAGCCGGGACAGGGCCAGCATACACTGAAGCTTTCTTT. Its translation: CSAAGTGPAYTEAFF.

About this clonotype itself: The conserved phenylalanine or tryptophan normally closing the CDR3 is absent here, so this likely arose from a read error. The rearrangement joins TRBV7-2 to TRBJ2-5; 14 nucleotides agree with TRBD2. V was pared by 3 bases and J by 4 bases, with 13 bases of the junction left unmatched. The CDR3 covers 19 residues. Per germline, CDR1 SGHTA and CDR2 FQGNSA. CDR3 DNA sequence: TGTGCCAGCAGCTTTTCTAGACTAGCGGGAGGGCCATTTGGAGAGACCCAGTACCTC. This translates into CASSFSRLAGGPFGETQYL.

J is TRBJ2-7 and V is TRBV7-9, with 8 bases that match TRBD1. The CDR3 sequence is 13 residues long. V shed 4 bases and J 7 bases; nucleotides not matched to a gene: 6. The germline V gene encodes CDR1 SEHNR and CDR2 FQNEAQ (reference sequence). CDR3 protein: CASSSDRAEEQYF. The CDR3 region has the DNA TGTGCCAGCAGCTCGGACAGGGCTGAGGAGCAGTACTTC.

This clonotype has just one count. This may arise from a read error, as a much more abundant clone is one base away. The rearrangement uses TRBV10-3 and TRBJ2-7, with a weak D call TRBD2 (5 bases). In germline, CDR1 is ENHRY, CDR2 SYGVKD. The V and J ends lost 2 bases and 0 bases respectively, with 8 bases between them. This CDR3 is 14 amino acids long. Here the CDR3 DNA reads TGTGCCATCAGTGAGGGACTGGTCTCCTACGAGCAGTACTTC. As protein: CAISEGLVSYEQYF.